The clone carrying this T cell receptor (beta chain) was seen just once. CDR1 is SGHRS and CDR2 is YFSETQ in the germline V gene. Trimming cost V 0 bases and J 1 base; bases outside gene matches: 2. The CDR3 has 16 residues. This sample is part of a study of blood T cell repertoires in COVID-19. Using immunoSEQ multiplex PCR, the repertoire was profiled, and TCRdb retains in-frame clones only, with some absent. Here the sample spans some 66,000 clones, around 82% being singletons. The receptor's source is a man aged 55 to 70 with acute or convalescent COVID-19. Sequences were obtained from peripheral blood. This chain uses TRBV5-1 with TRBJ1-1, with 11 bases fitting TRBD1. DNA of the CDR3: TGCGCCAGCAGCTTGGTCGGGACAGGGGGGAACACTGAAGCTTTCTTT. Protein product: CASSLVGTGGNTEAFF.